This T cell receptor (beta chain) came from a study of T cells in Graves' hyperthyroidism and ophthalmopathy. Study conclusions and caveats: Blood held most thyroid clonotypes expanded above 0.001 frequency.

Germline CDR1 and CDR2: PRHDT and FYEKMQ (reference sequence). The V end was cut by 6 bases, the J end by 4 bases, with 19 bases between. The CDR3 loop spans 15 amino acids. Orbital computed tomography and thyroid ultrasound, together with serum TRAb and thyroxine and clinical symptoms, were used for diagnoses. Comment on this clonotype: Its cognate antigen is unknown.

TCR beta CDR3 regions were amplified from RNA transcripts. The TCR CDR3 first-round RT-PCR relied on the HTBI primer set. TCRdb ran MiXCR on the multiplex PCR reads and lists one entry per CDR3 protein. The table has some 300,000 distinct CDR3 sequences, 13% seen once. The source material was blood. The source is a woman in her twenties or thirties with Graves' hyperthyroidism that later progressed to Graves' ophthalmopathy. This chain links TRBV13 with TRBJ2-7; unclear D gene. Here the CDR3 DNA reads TGTGCCAGCAGTTTTATAGCAAGTTCGGCTTACGAGCAGTACTTC. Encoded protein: CASSFIASSAYEQYF.